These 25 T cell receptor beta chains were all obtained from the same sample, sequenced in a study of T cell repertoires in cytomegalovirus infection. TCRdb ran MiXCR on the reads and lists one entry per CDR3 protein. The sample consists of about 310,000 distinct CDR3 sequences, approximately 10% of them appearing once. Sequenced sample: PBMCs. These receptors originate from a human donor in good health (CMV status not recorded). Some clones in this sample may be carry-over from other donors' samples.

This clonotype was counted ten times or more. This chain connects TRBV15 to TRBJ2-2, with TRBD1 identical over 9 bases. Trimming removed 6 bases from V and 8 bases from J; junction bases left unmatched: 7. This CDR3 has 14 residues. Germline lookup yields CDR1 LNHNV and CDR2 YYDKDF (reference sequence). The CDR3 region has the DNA TGTGCCACCAGTTCCGGGACAGGGACTGGGGAGCTGTTTTTT. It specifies CATSSGTGTGELFF.

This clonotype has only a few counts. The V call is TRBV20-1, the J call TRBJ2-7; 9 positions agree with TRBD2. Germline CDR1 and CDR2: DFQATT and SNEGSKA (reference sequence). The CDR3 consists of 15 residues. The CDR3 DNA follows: TGCAGCTCAATCAGGGAGCGGGGGGCCAGGTACGAGCAGTACTTC. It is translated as CSSIRERGARYEQYF.

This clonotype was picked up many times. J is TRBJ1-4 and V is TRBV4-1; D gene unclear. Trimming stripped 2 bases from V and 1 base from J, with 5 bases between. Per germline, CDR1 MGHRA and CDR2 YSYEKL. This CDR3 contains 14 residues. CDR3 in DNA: TGCGCCAGCAGCCAAATGGGAACTAATGAAAAACTGTTTTTT. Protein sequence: CASSQMGTNEKLFF.

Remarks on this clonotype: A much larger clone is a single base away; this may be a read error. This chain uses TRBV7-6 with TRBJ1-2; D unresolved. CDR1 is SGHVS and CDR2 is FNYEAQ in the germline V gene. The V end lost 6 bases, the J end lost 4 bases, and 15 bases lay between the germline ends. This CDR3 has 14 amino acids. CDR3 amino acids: CASRPGRVPYGYTF. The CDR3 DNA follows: TGTGCCAGCAGACCCGGGCGGGTCCCCTATGGCTACACCTTC. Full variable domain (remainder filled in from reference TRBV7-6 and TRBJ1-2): GAGVSQSPRYKVTKRGQDVALRCDPISGHVSLYWYRQALGQGPEFLTYFNYEAQQDKSGLPNDRFSAERPEGSISTLTIQRTEQRDSAMYRCASRPGRVPYGYTFGSGTRLTVV.

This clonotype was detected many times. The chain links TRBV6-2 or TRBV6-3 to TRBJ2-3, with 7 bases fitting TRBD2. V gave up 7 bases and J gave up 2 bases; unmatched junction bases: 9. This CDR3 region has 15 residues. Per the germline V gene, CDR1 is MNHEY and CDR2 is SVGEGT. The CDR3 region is CASKTGTTTTDTQYF. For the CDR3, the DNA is TGTGCCAGCAAAACCGGGACTACAACCACAGATACGCAGTATTTT.

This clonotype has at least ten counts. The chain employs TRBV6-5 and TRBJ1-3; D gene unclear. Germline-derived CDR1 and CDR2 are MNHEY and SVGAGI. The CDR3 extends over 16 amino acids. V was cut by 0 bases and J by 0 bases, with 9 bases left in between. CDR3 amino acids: CASSYSFTDSGNTIYF. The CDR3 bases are TGTGCCAGCAGTTACTCGTTCACAGACTCTGGAAACACCATATATTTT.

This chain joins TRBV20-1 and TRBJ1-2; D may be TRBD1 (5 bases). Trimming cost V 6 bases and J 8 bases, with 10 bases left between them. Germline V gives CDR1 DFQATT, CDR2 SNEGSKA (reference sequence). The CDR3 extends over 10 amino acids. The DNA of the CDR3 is TGCAGTGCCCCCAGGGAAGGCTACACCTTC. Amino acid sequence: CSAPREGYTF.

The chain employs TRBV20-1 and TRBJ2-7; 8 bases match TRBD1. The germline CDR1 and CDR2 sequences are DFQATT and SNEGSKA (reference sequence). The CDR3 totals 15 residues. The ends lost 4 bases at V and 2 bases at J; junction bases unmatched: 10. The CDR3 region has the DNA TGCAGTGCTACCTCCCCCGGACAGGGAACCTACGAGCAGTACGTC. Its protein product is CSATSPGQGTYEQYV.

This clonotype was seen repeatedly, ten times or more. The CDR3 DNA is TGTGCCAGCACTAGGGGGCTAGCGGGGGGCTATGGGAAAAATGAGCAGTTCTTC. Translation gives CASTRGLAGGYGKNEQFF. This rearrangement joins TRBV3-1 to TRBJ2-1; 11 nucleotides agree with TRBD2. CDR3 length: 18 residues. CDR1 is LGHDT, CDR2 YNNKEL, per germline (reference sequence). V gave up 7 bases and J gave up 7 bases; unmatched junction bases: 18.

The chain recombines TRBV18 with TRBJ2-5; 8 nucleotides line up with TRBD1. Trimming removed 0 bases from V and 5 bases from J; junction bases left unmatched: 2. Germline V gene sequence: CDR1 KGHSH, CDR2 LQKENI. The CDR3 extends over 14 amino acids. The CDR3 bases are TGTGCCAGCTCACCACCGACAGGGGATGAGACCCAGTACTTC. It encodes CASSPPTGDETQYF.

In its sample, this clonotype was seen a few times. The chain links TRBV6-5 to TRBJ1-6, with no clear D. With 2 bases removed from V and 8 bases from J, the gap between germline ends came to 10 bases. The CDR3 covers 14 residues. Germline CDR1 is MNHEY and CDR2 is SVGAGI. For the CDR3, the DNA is TGTGCCAGCAGTTACGGGCAGTTTTATTCACCCCTCCACTTT. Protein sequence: CASSYGQFYSPLHF.

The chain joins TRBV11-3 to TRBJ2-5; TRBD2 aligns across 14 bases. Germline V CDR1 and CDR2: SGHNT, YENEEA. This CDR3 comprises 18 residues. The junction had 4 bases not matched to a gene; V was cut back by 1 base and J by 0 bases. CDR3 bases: TGTGCCAGCAGCTTAGCCGGGACTAGCGGGGGACACCAAGAGACCCAGTACTTC. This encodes CASSLAGTSGGHQETQYF.

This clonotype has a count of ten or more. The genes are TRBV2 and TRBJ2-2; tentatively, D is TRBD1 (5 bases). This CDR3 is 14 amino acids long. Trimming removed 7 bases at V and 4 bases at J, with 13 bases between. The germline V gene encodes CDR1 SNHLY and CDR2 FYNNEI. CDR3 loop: CASNDRRATGELFF. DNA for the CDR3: TGTGCCAGCAATGACCGCAGGGCCACCGGGGAGCTGTTTTTT. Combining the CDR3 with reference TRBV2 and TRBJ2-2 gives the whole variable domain EPEVTQTPSHQVTQMGQEVILRCVPISNHLYFYWYRQILGQKVEFLVSFYNNEISEKSEIFDDQFSVERPDGSNFTLKIRSTKLEDSAMYFCASNDRRATGELFFGEGSRLTVL.

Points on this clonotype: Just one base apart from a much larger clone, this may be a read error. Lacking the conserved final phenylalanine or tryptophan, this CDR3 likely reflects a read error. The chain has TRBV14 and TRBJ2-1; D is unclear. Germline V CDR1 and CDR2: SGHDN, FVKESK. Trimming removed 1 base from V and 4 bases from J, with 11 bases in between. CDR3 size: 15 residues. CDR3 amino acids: CASSQGFTAYNEQFL. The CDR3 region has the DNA TGTGCCAGCAGCCAAGGGTTCACAGCTTACAATGAGCAGTTCCTC.

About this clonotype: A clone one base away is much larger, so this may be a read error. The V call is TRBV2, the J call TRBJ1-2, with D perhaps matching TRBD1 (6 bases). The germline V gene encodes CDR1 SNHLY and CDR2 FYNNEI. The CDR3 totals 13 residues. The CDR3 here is CASSEGQDYGCTF. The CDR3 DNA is TGTGCCAGCAGTGAAGGACAGGACTATGGCTGCACCTTC. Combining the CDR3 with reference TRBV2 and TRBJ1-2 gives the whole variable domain EPEVTQTPSHQVTQMGQEVILRCVPISNHLYFYWYRQILGQKVEFLVSFYNNEISEKSEIFDDQFSVERPDGSNFTLKIRSTKLEDSAMYFCASSEGQDYGCTFGSGTRLTVV.

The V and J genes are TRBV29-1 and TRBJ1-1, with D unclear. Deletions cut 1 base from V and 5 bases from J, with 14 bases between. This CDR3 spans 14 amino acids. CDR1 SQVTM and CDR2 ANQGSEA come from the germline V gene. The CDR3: CSVEGGLRGTEAFF. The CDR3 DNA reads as TGCAGCGTTGAAGGAGGTCTCAGAGGAACTGAAGCTTTCTTT.

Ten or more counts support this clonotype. DNA of the CDR3: TGTGCCAGCAGCCTGGGCCGGGACGGTGAGTTCTTC. This encodes CASSLGRDGEFF. The V call is TRBV7-8, the J call TRBJ2-1; D is perhaps TRBD1 or TRBD2 (5 bases each). Germline CDR1 is SGHVS and CDR2 is FQNEAQ. V shed 5 bases and J shed 14 bases, with 16 bases lying between them. The CDR3 totals 12 residues.

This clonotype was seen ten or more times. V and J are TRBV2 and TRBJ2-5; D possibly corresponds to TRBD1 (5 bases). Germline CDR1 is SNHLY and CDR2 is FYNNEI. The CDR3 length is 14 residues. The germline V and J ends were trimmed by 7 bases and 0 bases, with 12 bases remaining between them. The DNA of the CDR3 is TGTGCCAGCAAGAGAAGGGGAAACCAAGAGACCCAGTACTTC. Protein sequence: CASKRRGNQETQYF.

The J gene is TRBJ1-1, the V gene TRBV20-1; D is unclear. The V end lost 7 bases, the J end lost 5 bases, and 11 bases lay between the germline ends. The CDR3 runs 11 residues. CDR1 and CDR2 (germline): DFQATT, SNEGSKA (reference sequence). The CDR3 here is CSGLDGTEAFF. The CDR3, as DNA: TGCAGTGGTTTAGACGGTACTGAAGCTTTCTTT.

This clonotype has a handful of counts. The CDR3 DNA reads TGCAGTGCTCAACGTCCCGGAGTAAGGGAGACCCAGTACTTC. Encoded protein: CSAQRPGVRETQYF. V usage is TRBV20-1 and J usage is TRBJ2-5; D remains unclear. The CDR3 loop spans 14 amino acids. Trimming stripped 5 bases from V and 5 bases from J, with 18 bases between. Per the germline V gene, CDR1 is DFQATT and CDR2 is SNEGSKA (reference sequence).

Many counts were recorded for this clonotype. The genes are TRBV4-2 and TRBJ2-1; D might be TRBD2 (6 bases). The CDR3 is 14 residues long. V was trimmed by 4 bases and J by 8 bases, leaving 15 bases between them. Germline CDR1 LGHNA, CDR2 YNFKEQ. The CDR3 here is CASSRSGLGDEQFF. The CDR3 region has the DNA TGTGCCAGCAGCCGAAGCGGGCTCGGGGATGAGCAGTTCTTC.

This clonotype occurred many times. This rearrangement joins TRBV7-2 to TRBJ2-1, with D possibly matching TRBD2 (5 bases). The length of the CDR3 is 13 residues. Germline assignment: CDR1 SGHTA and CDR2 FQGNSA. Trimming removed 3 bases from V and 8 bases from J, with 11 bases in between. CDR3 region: CASSFRTGDEQFF. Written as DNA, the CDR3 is TGTGCCAGCAGCTTCCGGACTGGCGATGAGCAGTTCTTC.

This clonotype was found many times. CDR3 coding DNA: TGCAGTGCTAGAGGGGAGGGCAATGAGCAGTTCTTC. Its protein product is CSARGEGNEQFF. J is TRBJ2-1 and V is TRBV20-1, with 7 nucleotides matching TRBD2. In germline, CDR1 is DFQATT, CDR2 SNEGSKA (reference sequence). V gave up 1 base and J gave up 6 bases; unmatched junction bases: 0. This CDR3 region has 12 residues.

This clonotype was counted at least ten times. The CDR3 DNA is TGTGCCAGCAGCCGAGACAGGGGGCGCATAGGATTCGTCGAAAAACTGTTTTTT. This translates into CASSRDRGRIGFVEKLFF. This chain links TRBV6-2 or TRBV6-3 with TRBJ1-4; the match to TRBD1 covers 10 bases. Trimming cost V 6 bases and J 8 bases; bases outside gene matches: 18. CDR1 is MNHEY, CDR2 SVGEGT, per germline. The length of the CDR3 is 18 residues.

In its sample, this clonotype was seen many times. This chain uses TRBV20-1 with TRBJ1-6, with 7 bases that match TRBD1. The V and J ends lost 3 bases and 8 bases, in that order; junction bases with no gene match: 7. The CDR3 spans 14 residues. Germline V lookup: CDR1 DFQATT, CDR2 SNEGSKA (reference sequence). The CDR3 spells CSASRQGRYSPLHF. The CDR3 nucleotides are TGCAGTGCTAGCCGACAGGGAAGGTATTCACCCCTCCACTTT.